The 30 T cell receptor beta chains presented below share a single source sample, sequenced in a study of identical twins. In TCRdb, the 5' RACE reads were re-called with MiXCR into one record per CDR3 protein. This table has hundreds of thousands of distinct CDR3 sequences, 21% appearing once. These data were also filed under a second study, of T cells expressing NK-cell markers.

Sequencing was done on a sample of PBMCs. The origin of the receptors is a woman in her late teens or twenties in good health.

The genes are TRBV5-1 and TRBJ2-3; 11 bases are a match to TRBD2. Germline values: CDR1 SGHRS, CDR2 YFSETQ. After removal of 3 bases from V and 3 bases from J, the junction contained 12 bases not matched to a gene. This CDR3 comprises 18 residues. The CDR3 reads CASSWGGLAGGTTDTQYF. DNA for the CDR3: TGCGCCAGCAGCTGGGGGGGCCTAGCGGGAGGAACAACAGATACGCAGTATTTT.

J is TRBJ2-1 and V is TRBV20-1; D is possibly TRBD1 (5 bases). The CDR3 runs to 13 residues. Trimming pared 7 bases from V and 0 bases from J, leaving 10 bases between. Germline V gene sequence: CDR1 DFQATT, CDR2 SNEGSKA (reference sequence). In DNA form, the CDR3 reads TGCAGTGGGACATTGAGCTCCTACAATGAGCAGTTCTTC. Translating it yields CSGTLSSYNEQFF.

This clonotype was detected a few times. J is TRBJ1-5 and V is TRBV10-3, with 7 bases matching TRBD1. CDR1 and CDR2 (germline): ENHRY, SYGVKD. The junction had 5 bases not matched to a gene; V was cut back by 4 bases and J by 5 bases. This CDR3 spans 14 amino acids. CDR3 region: CAISAEQGYQPQHF. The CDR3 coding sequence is TGTGCCATCAGTGCAGAACAGGGGTATCAGCCCCAGCATTTT.

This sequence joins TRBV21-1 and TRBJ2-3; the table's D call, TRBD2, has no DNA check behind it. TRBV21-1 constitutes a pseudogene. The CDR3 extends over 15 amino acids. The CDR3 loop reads CASSEDTPGADTQYF. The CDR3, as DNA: TGTGCCAGCAGCGAGGACACTCCCGGGGCAGATACGCAGTATTTT.

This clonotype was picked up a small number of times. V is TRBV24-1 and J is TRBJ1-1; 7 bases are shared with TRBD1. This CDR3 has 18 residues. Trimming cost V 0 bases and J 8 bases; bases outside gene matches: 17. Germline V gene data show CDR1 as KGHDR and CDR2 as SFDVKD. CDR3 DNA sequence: TGTGCCACCAGTGATTTGCCTCATTGGGACAGAAATTGGTTAGAAGCTTTCTTT. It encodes CATSDLPHWDRNWLEAFF.

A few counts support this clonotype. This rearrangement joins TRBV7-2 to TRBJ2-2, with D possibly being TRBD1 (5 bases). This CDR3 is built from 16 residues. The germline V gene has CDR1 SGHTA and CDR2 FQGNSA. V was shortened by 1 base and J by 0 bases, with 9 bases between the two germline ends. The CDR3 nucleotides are TGTGCCAGCAGCTTAGGGGGCGGAGCGAACACCGGGGAGCTGTTTTTT. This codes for CASSLGGGANTGELFF.

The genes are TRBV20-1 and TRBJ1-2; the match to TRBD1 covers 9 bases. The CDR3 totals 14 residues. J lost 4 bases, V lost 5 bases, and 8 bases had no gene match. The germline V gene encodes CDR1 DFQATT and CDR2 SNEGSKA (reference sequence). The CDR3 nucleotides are TGCAGTGCTTGGGACAGGGAAAGGGCCTATGGCTACACCTTC. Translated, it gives CSAWDRERAYGYTF.

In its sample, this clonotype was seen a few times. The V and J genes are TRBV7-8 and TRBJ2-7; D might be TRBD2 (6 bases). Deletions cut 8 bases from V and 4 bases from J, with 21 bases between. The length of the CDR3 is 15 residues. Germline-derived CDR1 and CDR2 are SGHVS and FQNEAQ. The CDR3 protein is CASADPSFRGYEQYF. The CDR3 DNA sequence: TGTGCCAGCGCAGACCCGTCCTTTCGGGGGTACGAGCAGTACTTC.

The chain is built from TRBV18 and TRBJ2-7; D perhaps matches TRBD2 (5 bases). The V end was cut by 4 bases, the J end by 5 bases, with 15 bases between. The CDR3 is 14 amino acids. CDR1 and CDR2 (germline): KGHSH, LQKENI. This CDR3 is CASSQLRGEHEQYF. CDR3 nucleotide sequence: TGTGCCAGCTCACAGCTTCGGGGAGAACACGAGCAGTACTTC.

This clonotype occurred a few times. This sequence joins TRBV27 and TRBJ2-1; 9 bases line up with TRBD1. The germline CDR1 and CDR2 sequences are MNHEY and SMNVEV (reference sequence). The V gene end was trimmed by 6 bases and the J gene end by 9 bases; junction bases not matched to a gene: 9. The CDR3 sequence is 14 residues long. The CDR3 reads CASRWSQGASEQFF. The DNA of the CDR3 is TGTGCCAGCAGGTGGTCACAGGGGGCAAGTGAGCAGTTCTTC.

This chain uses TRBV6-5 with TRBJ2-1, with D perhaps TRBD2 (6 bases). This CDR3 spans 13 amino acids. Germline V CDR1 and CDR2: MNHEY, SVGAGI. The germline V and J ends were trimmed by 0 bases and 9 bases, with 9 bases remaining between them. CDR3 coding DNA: TGTGCCAGCAGTTACTCGGGGACTTTTGAGCAGTTCTTC. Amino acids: CASSYSGTFEQFF.

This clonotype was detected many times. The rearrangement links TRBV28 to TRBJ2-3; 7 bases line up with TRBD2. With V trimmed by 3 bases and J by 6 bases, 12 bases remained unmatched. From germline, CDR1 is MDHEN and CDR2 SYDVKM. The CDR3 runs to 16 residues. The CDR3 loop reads CASSFRLGRAGDTQYF. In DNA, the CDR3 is TGTGCCAGCAGTTTCCGCTTGGGGAGGGCGGGGGATACGCAGTATTTT.

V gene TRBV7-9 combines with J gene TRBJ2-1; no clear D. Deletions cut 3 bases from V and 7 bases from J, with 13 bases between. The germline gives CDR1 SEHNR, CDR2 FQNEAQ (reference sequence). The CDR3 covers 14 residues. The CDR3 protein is CASSFLEGPNEQFF. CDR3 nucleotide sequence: TGTGCCAGCAGCTTTCTTGAAGGCCCTAATGAGCAGTTCTTC.

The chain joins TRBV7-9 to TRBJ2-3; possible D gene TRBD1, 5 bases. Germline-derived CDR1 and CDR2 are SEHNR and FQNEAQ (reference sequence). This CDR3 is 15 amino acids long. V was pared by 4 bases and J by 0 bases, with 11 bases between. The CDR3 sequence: CASSSAQASTDTQYF. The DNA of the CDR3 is TGTGCCAGCAGCTCGGCACAGGCTAGCACAGATACGCAGTATTTT.

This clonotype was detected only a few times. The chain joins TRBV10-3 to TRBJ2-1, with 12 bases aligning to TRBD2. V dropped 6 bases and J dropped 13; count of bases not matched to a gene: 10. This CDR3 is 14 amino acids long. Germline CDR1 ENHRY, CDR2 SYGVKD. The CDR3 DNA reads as TGTGCCATCAGGGAGACTAGCGGGAGAGCTCCCCAGTTCTTC. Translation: CAIRETSGRAPQFF.

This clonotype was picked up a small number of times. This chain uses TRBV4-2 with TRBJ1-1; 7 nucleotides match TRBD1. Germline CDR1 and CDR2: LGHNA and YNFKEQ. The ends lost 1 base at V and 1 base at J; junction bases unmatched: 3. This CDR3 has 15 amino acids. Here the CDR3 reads CASSQVGQSNTEAFF. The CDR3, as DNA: TGTGCCAGCAGCCAAGTGGGACAGTCGAACACTGAAGCTTTCTTT.

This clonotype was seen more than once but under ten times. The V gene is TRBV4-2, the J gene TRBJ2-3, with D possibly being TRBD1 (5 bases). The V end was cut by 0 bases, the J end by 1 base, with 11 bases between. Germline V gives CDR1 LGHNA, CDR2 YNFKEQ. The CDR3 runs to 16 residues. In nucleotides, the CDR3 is TGTGCCAGCAGCCAAGACCCCCTAGGGGGCACAGATACGCAGTATTTT. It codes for CASSQDPLGGTDTQYF.

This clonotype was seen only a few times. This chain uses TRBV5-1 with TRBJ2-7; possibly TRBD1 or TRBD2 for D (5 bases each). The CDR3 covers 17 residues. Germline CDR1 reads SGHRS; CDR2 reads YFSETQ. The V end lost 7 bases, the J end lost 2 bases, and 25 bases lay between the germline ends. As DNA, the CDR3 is TGCGCCAGCGGATTATCAAGCTTGGGGGACGCCCCCTACGAGCAGTACTTC. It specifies CASGLSSLGDAPYEQYF.

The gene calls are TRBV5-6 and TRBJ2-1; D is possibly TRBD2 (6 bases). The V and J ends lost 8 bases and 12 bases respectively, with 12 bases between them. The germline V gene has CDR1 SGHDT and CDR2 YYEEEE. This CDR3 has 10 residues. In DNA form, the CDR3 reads TGTGCCAGTGGACTGGGACTGCAGTTCTTC. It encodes CASGLGLQFF.

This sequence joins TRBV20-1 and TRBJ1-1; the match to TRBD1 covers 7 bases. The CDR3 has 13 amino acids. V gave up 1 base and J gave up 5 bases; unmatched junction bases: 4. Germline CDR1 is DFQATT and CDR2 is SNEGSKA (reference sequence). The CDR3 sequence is CSARVQGGTEAFF. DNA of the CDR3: TGCAGTGCTAGAGTTCAGGGGGGGACTGAAGCTTTCTTT.

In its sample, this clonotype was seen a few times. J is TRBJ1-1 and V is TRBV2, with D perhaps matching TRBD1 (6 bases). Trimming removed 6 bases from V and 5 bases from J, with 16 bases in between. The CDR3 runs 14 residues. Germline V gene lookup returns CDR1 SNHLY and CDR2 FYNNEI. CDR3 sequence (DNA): TGTGCCAGCAGATCTCACAGGGAAAGAACTGAAGCTTTCTTT. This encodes CASRSHRERTEAFF.

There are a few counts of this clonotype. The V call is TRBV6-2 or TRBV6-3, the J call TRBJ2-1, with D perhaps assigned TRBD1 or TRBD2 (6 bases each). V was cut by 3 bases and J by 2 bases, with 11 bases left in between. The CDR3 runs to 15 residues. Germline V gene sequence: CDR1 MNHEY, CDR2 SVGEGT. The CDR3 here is CASSYYGGAYNEQFF. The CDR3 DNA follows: TGTGCCAGCAGTTATTACGGGGGCGCCTACAATGAGCAGTTCTTC.

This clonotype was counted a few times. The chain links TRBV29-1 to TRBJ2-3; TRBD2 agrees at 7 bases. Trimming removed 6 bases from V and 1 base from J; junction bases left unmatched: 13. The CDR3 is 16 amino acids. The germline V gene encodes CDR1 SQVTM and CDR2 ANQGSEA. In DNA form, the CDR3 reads TGCAGCGTAGAACGGGAGGACCTGTTTGGCACAGATACGCAGTATTTT. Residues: CSVEREDLFGTDTQYF.

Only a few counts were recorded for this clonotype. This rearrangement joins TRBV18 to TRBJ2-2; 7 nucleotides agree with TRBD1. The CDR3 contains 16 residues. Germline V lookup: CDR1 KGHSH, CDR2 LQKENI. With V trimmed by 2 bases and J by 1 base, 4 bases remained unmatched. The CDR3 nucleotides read TGTGCCAGCTCACCAAGGGACAGTGAGAACACCGGGGAGCTGTTTTTT. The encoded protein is CASSPRDSENTGELFF.

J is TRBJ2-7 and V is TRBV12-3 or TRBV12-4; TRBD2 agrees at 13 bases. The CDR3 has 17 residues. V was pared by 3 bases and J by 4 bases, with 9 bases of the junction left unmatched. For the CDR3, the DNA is TGTGCCAGCAGTTTCCGGGTCGGGACTAGCGGGGTTTACGAGCAGTACTTC. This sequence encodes CASSFRVGTSGVYEQYF.

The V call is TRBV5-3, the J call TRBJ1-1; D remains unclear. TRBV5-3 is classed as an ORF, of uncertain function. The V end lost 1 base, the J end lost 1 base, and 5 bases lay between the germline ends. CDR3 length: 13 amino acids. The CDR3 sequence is CARSLWANTEAFF. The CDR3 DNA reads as TGTGCCAGAAGCTTGTGGGCGAACACTGAAGCTTTCTTT.

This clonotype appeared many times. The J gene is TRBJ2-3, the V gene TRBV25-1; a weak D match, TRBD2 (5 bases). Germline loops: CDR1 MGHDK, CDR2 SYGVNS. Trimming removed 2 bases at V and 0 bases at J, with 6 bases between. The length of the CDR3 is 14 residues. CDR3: CASSERGSTDTQYF. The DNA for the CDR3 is TGTGCCAGCAGTGAACGCGGGAGCACAGATACGCAGTATTTT.

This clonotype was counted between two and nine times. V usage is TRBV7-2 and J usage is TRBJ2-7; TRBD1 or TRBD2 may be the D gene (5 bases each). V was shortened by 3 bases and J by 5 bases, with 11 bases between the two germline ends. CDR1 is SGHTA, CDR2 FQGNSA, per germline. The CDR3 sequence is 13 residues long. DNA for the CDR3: TGTGCCAGCAGCTTGTTGGGGGTTGACGAGCAGTACTTC. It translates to CASSLLGVDEQYF.

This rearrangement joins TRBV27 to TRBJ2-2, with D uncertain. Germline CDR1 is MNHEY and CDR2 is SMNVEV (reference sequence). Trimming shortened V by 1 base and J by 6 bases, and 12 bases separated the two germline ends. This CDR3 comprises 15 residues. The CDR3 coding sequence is TGTGCCAGCAGTTTATGGCCCCCTCGGGCCGGGGAGCTGTTTTTT. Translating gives CASSLWPPRAGELFF.

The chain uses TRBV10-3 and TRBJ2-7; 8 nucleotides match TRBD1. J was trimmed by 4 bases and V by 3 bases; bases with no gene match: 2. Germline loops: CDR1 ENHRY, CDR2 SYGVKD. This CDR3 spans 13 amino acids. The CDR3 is CAISDRGLYEQYF. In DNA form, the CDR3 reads TGTGCCATCAGTGACAGGGGGCTGTACGAGCAGTACTTC.